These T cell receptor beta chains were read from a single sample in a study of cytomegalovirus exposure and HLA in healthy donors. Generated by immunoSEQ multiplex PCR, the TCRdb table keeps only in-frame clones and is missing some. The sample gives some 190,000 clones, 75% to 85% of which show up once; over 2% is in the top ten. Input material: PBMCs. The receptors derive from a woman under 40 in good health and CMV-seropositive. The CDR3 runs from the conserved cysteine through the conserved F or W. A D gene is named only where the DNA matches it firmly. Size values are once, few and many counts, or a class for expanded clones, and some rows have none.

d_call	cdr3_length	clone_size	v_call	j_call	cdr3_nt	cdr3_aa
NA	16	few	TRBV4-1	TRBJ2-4	TGCGCCAGCAGCCACACTTCCCGGGACACTAAAAACATTCAGTACTTC	CASSHTSRDTKNIQYF
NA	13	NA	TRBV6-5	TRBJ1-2	TGTGCCAGCAGAAAACCAGGGAACTATGGCTACACCTTC	CASRKPGNYGYTF
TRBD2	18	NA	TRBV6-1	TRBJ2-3	TGTGCCAGCAGCGAAATGGGGACTAGCGGGGGGTACACAGATACGCAGTATTTT	CASSEMGTSGGYTDTQYF
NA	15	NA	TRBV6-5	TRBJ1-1	TGTGCCAGCAGCGACCCTAGCGGGGATGGGACTGAAGCTTTCTTT	CASSDPSGDGTEAFF
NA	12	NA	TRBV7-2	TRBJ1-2	TGTGCCAGCAGCATCGCTAGGGAGGGCTACACCTTC	CASSIAREGYTF
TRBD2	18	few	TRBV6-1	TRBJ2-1	TGTGCCAGCAGTGAAGTTAGCGGGGGGGCCTTGTCTTCTCCTGAGCAGTTCTTC	CASSEVSGGALSSPEQFF
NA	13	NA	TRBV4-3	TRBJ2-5	TGCGCCAGCAGCCAAGTTTTAGTCGAGACCCAGTACTTC	CASSQVLVETQYF
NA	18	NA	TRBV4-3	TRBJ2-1	TGCGCCAGCAGCTCACTCCCTCCGACACTTACGAACTTCAATGAGCAGTTCTTC	CASSSLPPTLTNFNEQFF
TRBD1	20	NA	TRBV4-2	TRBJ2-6	TGTGCCAGCAGCCAGGCCGGGACAGGGGGCGAAAACTCTGGGGCCAACGTCCTGACTTTC	CASSQAGTGGENSGANVLTF
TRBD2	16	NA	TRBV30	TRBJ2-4	TGTGCCTGGAGTGTAAAGCGGGGGGCCTCGTTGGCCAGTCAGTACTTC	CAWSVKRGASLASQYF
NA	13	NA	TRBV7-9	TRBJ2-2	TGTGCCAGCAGCTTTCGTAACACCGGGGAGCTGTTTTTT	CASSFRNTGELFF
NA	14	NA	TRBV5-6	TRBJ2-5	TGTGCCAGCAGCTTGGATCGGACGGGGGAGACCCAGTACTTC	CASSLDRTGETQYF
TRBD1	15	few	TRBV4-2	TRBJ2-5	TGTGCCAGCAGCATCGGGACAGGGGGCCAAGAGACCCAGTACTTC	CASSIGTGGQETQYF
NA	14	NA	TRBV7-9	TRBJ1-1	TGTTCCAGCAGCTTACTACAGGCTAACACTGAAGCTTTCTTT	CSSSLLQANTEAFF
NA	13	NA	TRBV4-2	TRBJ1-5	TGTGCCAGCAGCCAAGCGGCGGGTGGGCCCCAGCATTTT	CASSQAAGGPQHF
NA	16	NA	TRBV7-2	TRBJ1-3	TGTGCCAGCAGCTCCGTGGGGCTGGTCTCTGGAAACACCATATATTTT	CASSSVGLVSGNTIYF
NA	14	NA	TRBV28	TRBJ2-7	TGTGCCAGCAGTTTAGGGACTCCTTCCTACGAGCAGTACTTC	CASSLGTPSYEQYF
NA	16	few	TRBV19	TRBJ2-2	TGTGCCAGTAGTAAGCTCGGGACATCGAACACCGGGGAGCTGTTTTTT	CASSKLGTSNTGELFF
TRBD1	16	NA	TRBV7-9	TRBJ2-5	TGTGCCAGCAGCTCCGCAGGGACAGGGGGCCGGGAGACCCAGTACTTC	CASSSAGTGGRETQYF